Listed below are T cell receptor beta chains from one sample, sequenced in a study of CD8 T cells in ankylosing spondylitis. TCRdb reanalysed the 5' RACE reads using MiXCR and keeps one entry per CDR3 protein. The sample has about 510,000 distinct CDR3 sequences, 5.3% seen once. The sample comprised blood, either unsorted or a sorted T cell fraction (not recorded which). These receptors came from a male donor with ankylosing spondylitis. The CDR3 runs from the conserved cysteine through the conserved F or W. D genes are given only for firm matches. Clone size appears in some rows only: once, few, many, or a class for an expanded clone.

v_gene	j_gene	abundance	d_gene	CDR3nt	CDR3aa
TRBV11-2	TRBJ2-6	-	TRBD1	TGTGCCAGCAGCCGAAGCGGGACAGGGACTGGTGGGGCCAACGTCCTGACTTTC	CASSRSGTGTGGANVLTF
TRBV24-1	TRBJ1-1	many	-	TGTGCCACCTCCGGGTCCGTGAACACTGAAGCTTTCTTT	CATSGSVNTEAFF
TRBV6-2/TRBV6-3	TRBJ2-5	many	-	TGTGCCAGCAGTTACGGGACCCCTGGGGAGACCCAGTACTTC	CASSYGTPGETQYF
TRBV7-2	TRBJ1-2	-	-	TGTGCCAGCACCAGGGCGGGAGTTAACTATGGCTACACCTTC	CASTRAGVNYGYTF
TRBV5-1	TRBJ2-5	-	TRBD1	TGCGCCAGCAGCTTGGGGTCAGGACAGGGCGAAGAGACCCAGTACTTC	CASSLGSGQGEETQYF
TRBV28	TRBJ2-3	many	TRBD1	TGTGCCAGCAGCCGACAGGGTCCCGCAGATACGCAGTATTTT	CASSRQGPADTQYF
TRBV7-2	TRBJ1-6	many	-	TGTGCCAGCAGCTTGGGGACCTTTCATAATTCACCCCTCCACTTT	CASSLGTFHNSPLHF
TRBV30	TRBJ2-7	many	TRBD1	TGTGCCTTAAGGGGACAGACCTACGAGCAGTACTTC	CALRGQTYEQYF
TRBV5-5	TRBJ1-1	-	-	TGTGCCAGCAGCCCGGGGGAGAGAGCTTTCTTT	CASSPGERAFF
TRBV28	TRBJ2-5	many	TRBD1	TGTGCCAGCAGCCGGGGACAGGGGTTTCGAGAGACCCAGTACTTC	CASSRGQGFRETQYF
TRBV20-1	TRBJ1-5	many	-	TGCAGTGCTAGTAAGGACAGCTCCTCCCGAGGTCAGCCCCAGCATTTT	CSASKDSSSRGQPQHF
TRBV5-1	TRBJ1-1	many	-	TGCGCCAGCATGCCACAGGGCCGGAACACTGAAGCTTTCTTT	CASMPQGRNTEAFF
TRBV7-6	TRBJ2-3	many	-	TGTGCCAGCAGCTTAAAGGGGGGCACAGATACGCAGTATTTT	CASSLKGGTDTQYF
TRBV20-1	TRBJ2-7	many	TRBD2	TGCAGTGCTTACCCCCCCGGGCTAGCGGGAGTTTACGAGCAGTACTTC	CSAYPPGLAGVYEQYF
TRBV5-1	TRBJ2-5	few	TRBD2	TGCGCCAGCAGCTTCAGACTAGCTCAAGAGACCCAGTACTTC	CASSFRLAQETQYF
TRBV7-2	TRBJ1-1	many	TRBD1	TGTGCCAGCAGCTTAGGAGGGGGCGGGCCTGAAGCTTTCTTT	CASSLGGGGPEAFF
TRBV7-2	TRBJ2-5	-	TRBD2	TGTGCCAGCAGCCCTAGCGGGGGGGCCCTTATCGAGACCCAGTACTTC	CASSPSGGALIETQYF
TRBV6-1	TRBJ2-1	many	TRBD2	TGTGCCAGCAGTCGGCGGACTAGCGGGCAGAACAATGAGCAGTTCTTC	CASSRRTSGQNNEQFF
TRBV20-1	TRBJ1-2	-	-	TGCAGTGCCTCTCCTAACTATGGCTACACCTTC	CSASPNYGYTF
TRBV4-3	TRBJ1-2	many	-	TGCGCCAGCAGCCAAGCTCTTTCCCAGGGCTACACCTTC	CASSQALSQGYTF
TRBV15	TRBJ2-5	-	-	TGTGCCACCAGCAGAGATGACAGCCTCGCAGAGGCCCAGTACTTC	CATSRDDSLAEAQYF
TRBV20-1	TRBJ2-7	-	TRBD2	TGCAGTGCAGCCGCCGGACTAGCGCGCTCCTACGAGCAGTACTTC	CSAAAGLARSYEQYF
TRBV12-3/TRBV12-4	TRBJ2-1	many	-	TGTGCCAGCAGTTTGGAAGAGAATTGGCAGTTCTTC	CASSLEENWQFF
TRBV4-2	TRBJ2-5	many	TRBD1	TGTGCCAGCAGCCACCACAGGGACAGCCAAGAGACCCAGTACTTC	CASSHHRDSQETQYF
TRBV6-2/TRBV6-3	TRBJ1-5	many	-	TGTGCCAGCAGTTACTACCCTGGGGGCAATCAGCCCCAGCATTTT	CASSYYPGGNQPQHF
TRBV6-2/TRBV6-3	TRBJ2-7	many	TRBD2	TGTGCCAGCAGTAGAGCGGGAGTGGGCTACGAGCAGTACTTC	CASSRAGVGYEQYF
TRBV5-1	TRBJ1-1	many	TRBD1	TGCGCCAGCAACCAGGGGGAACGGACTGAAGCTTTCTTT	CASNQGERTEAFF
TRBV5-6	TRBJ1-1	many	-	TGTGCCAGCAGCTTCCAACACGGCACTGAAGCTTTCTTT	CASSFQHGTEAFF
TRBV29-1	TRBJ2-2	many	TRBD2	TGCAGCGTCCAGACTAGCCTGAACACCGGGGAGCTGTTTTTT	CSVQTSLNTGELFF
TRBV20-1	TRBJ2-7	many	TRBD2	TGCAGTGCCATGAGCGGGGGCTCCTACGAGCAGTACTTC	CSAMSGGSYEQYF